This T cell receptor (beta chain) was sequenced during a study of CD8 T cells in Susac syndrome. RNA totalling about 0.45 to 1 ug underwent reverse transcription with random hexamers. TCRdb redid the calling of the immunoSEQ multiplex PCR reads with MiXCR, one entry per CDR3 protein. The profile shows 200,000 to 300,000 distinct CDR3 sequences, just over 90% of them singletons. The multiple sclerosis control group comprised treatment-naive patients with stable or active relapsing-remitting disease. Losses at the gene ends were 1 base for V and 2 bases for J; bases not matched to a gene: 2. CDR3 length: 14 amino acids. The V gene's germline CDR1 is DFQATT and CDR2 SNEGSKA (reference sequence).

The chain has TRBV20-1 and TRBJ2-5, with TRBD2 identical over 9 bases. Material for sequencing was CD4+ T cells from PBMCs. The source is a human donor with multiple sclerosis. The CDR3 here is CSARVAGEQETQYF. CDR3 bases: TGCAGTGCTAGAGTAGCGGGGGAACAAGAGACCCAGTACTTC.